The 25 T cell receptor beta chains reported below all come from one sample, sequenced in a study of blood T cell repertoires in COVID-19. This table comes from immunoSEQ multiplex PCR, and its TCRdb copy is limited to in-frame clones, with some not included. Of about 130,000 clones listed, around four fifths are singletons. Sequencing was performed on peripheral blood. These receptor sequences come from a man aged 60 to 69 with acute or convalescent COVID-19.

The genes are TRBV6-5 and TRBJ1-4; a possible D gene is TRBD1 (5 bases). Germline CDR1 reads MNHEY; CDR2 reads SVGAGI. V lost 7 bases, J lost 5 bases, and 8 bases lay in between. The length of the CDR3 is 12 residues. The CDR3 region has the DNA TGTGCCAGCACGGGGGGGAATGAAAAACTGTTTTTT. This encodes CASTGGNEKLFF.

The CDR3 sequence: CATQGQPQHSNQPQHF. The CDR3, as DNA: TGTGCCACCCAGGGACAGCCCCAGCATAGCAATCAGCCCCAGCATTTT. The genes are TRBV19 and TRBJ1-5; 7 positions match TRBD1. The J segment lost 0 bases and the V segment lost 10 bases, leaving 12 bases of the junction unmatched. The CDR3 totals 16 residues. Germline V CDR1 and CDR2: LNHDA, SQIVND (reference sequence).

This rearrangement joins TRBV24-1 to TRBJ2-3; D possibly corresponds to TRBD2 (5 bases). This CDR3 spans 12 amino acids. Germline V CDR1 and CDR2: KGHDR, SFDVKD. Trimming cost V 0 bases and J 9 bases, with 6 bases left between them. The CDR3, as DNA: TGTGCCACCAGTGATTTGCCGGGAACGCAGTATTTT. It yields the protein CATSDLPGTQYF.

The genes are TRBV6-1 and TRBJ2-4, with D possibly TRBD2 on 5 matching bases. The germline V gene has CDR1 MNHNS and CDR2 SASEGT. Trimming took 2 bases from V and 1 from J, leaving 12 bases between them. The CDR3 has 16 amino acids. CDR3 DNA: TGTGCCAGCAGTGAAATGGGGAGTCGGGCCAAAAACATTCAGTACTTC. Its protein is CASSEMGSRAKNIQYF.

This chain links TRBV29-1 with TRBJ2-7, with 7 nucleotides matching TRBD1. V was clipped by 3 bases and J by 3 bases; unmatched bases: 14. This CDR3 contains 16 residues. Per the germline V gene, CDR1 is SQVTM and CDR2 is ANQGSEA. The CDR3: CSVDKEAGTEGYEQYF. Written as DNA, the CDR3 is TGCAGCGTTGATAAGGAGGCCGGGACAGAAGGCTACGAGCAGTACTTC.

This clone occurred once. The V gene is TRBV30, the J gene TRBJ1-1; D is unclear. This CDR3 has 13 amino acids. Germline V lookup: CDR1 GTSNPN, CDR2 SVGIG (reference sequence). Trimming stripped 4 bases from V and 6 bases from J, with 15 bases between. Here the CDR3 DNA reads TGTGCCTGGACGGAGGGAATTAAGGCTGAAGCTTTCTTT. Its protein is CAWTEGIKAEAFF.

The rearrangement joins TRBV29-1 to TRBJ1-2; 9 bases match TRBD1. Germline V gives CDR1 SQVTM, CDR2 ANQGSEA. The CDR3 has 12 residues. The junction had 4 bases not matched to a gene; V was cut back by 4 bases and J by 7 bases. Here the CDR3 reads CSVGDRDPGYTF. CDR3 bases: TGCAGCGTTGGGGACAGGGACCCTGGCTACACCTTC.

The V gene is TRBV7-2, the J gene TRBJ2-1, with 10 bases lining up with TRBD2. V dropped 5 bases and J dropped 0; count of bases not matched to a gene: 4. In germline, CDR1 is SGHTA, CDR2 FQGNSA. This CDR3 region has 16 residues. The CDR3 DNA is TGTGCCAGCAGCCCCTTAGCGGGAGGCTCCTACAATGAGCAGTTCTTC. Translation gives CASSPLAGGSYNEQFF.

The chain couples TRBV3-1 (or the pseudogene TRBV3-2) to TRBJ2-3; TRBD2 might be the D (6 bases). Trimming cost V 5 bases and J 3 bases, with 15 bases left between them. Germline lookup yields CDR1 LGHDT and CDR2 YNNKEL (reference sequence). The CDR3 runs to 15 residues. CDR3 DNA sequence: TGTGCCAGCAGCGCCAACCGGGGGAGGACAGATACGCAGTATTTT. It encodes CASSANRGRTDTQYF.

This rearrangement joins TRBV28 to TRBJ2-7; 7 bases match TRBD1. Germline trimming cut 6 bases from V and 9 bases from J; bases unmatched to any gene: 14. The CDR3 runs 14 residues. The germline V gene has CDR1 MDHEN and CDR2 SYDVKM. Here the CDR3 DNA reads TGTGCCAGCAGCCCGGGACAGCCACGTGTAGGGCAGTACTTC. Protein: CASSPGQPRVGQYF.

V and J are TRBV24-1 and TRBJ1-5; D is ambiguous. Germline V gene data show CDR1 as KGHDR and CDR2 as SFDVKD. V lost 5 bases and J 5 bases, leaving 9 bases between the germline ends. This CDR3 spans 13 amino acids. CDR3: CATSGEGYQPQHF. The CDR3 DNA sequence: TGTGCCACCAGTGGGGAGGGCTATCAGCCCCAGCATTTT.

Points on this clone: Sequence at one end of the junction differs from germline and may be a read error. J is TRBJ2-1 and V is TRBV7-8; TRBD2 matches at 14 bases. The CDR3 contains 13 residues. CDR1 and CDR2 (germline): SGHVS, FQNEAQ. This chain's CDR3 is CANSLGTSGRQFF. The DNA for the CDR3 is TGTGCCAACAGCTTAGGGACTAGCGGGAGACAGTTCTTC.

J is TRBJ2-3 and V is TRBV6-4; 9 bases agree with TRBD2. This CDR3 is 15 amino acids long. V shed 4 bases and J 2 bases; nucleotides not matched to a gene: 4. The germline V gene has CDR1 MRHNA and CDR2 SNTAGT. Written as DNA, the CDR3 is TGTGCCAGCAGTGTTGCGGGGGGGAACACAGATACGCAGTATTTT. Its protein product is CASSVAGGNTDTQYF.

The chain combines TRBV7-9 with TRBJ1-5, with D perhaps TRBD1 (6 bases). CDR1 is SEHNR and CDR2 is FQNEAQ in the germline V gene (reference sequence). The CDR3 has 14 residues. V was shortened by 1 base and J by 5 bases, with 9 bases between the two germline ends. The CDR3 region is CASSLGTDYQPQHF. The CDR3 nucleotides are TGTGCCAGCAGCTTAGGGACAGACTATCAGCCCCAGCATTTT.

The chain has TRBV3-1 (or the pseudogene TRBV3-2) and TRBJ1-2; possible D gene TRBD1, 6 bases. The CDR3 totals 12 residues. The germline CDR1 and CDR2 sequences are LGHDT and YNNKEL (reference sequence). Trimming took 10 bases from V and 2 from J, leaving 11 bases between them. CDR3 sequence reads: CATGQNNYGYTF. The CDR3 DNA sequence: TGTGCCACCGGACAGAACAACTATGGCTACACCTTC.

J is TRBJ2-1 and V is TRBV19, with 10 positions matching TRBD1. The CDR3 spans 16 residues. Germline V CDR1 and CDR2: LNHDA, SQIVND (reference sequence). J was trimmed by 1 base and V by 5 bases; bases with no gene match: 5. CDR3: CASSPWTGGSYNEQFF. Here the CDR3 DNA reads TGTGCCAGTAGTCCTTGGACAGGGGGGTCCTACAATGAGCAGTTCTTC. Looking up the rest from reference TRBV19 and TRBJ2-1 gives the full variable domain: DGGITQSPKYLFRKEGQNVTLSCEQNLNHDAMYWYRQDPGQGLRLIYYSQIVNDFQKGDIAEGYSVSREKKESFPLTVTSAQKNPTAFYLCASSPWTGGSYNEQFFGPGTRLTVL.

The sample holds a few counts of this clone. V gene TRBV7-2 combines with J gene TRBJ2-3; the D gene is possibly TRBD2 (7 bases). Germline CDR1 and CDR2: SGHTA and FQGNSA. CDR3 length equals 16 residues. V lost 5 bases and J lost 5, with 20 bases in between. The DNA of the CDR3 is TGTGCCAGCAGCCCCAGGGTGGGGGGGGCCGGAGATACGCAGTATTTT. Residues: CASSPRVGGAGDTQYF. The full variable domain, in which reference TRBV7-2 and TRBJ2-3 provide the parts outside the CDR3, is GAGVSQSPSNKVTEKGKDVELRCDPISGHTALYWYRQSLGQGLEFLIYFQGNSAPDKSGLPSDRFSAERTGGSVSTLTIQRTQQEDSAVYLCASSPRVGGAGDTQYFGPGTRLTVL.

The chain recombines TRBV30 with TRBJ1-2, with a weak D call TRBD1 (5 bases). Germline values: CDR1 GTSNPN, CDR2 SVGIG (reference sequence). V lost 1 base to trimming and J lost 4 bases, with 10 bases between them. The CDR3 runs to 13 residues. This chain's CDR3 is CAWSAQGPYGYTF. CDR3 bases: TGTGCCTGGAGTGCCCAGGGCCCCTATGGCTACACCTTC. Drawing the rest from reference TRBV30 and TRBJ1-2, the complete variable domain is SQTIHQWPATLVQPVGSPLSLECTVEGTSNPNLYWYRQAAGRGLQLLFYSVGIGQISSEVPQNLSASRPQDRQFILSSKKLLLSDSGFYLCAWSAQGPYGYTFGSGTRLTVV.

V is TRBV3-1 (or the pseudogene TRBV3-2) and J is TRBJ1-2; TRBD1 might be the D (5 bases). The CDR3 contains 14 residues. Looked up from germline, CDR1 is LGHDT and CDR2 is YNNKEL (reference sequence). The V end was cut by 0 bases, the J end by 6 bases, with 11 bases between. CDR3 loop: CASSQETGFDGYTF. CDR3 DNA sequence: TGTGCCAGCAGCCAAGAAACAGGTTTTGATGGCTACACCTTC.

The table lists this clone with a few counts. This chain uses TRBV10-3 with TRBJ1-2; D is possibly TRBD1 (5 bases). Per germline, CDR1 ENHRY and CDR2 SYGVKD. The CDR3 consists of 12 residues. Trimming removed 9 bases at V and 0 bases at J, with 8 bases between. CDR3 loop: CAISGPNYGYTF. The DNA for the CDR3 is TGTGCCATATCAGGGCCTAACTATGGCTACACCTTC.

The CDR3 loop is CASSPSRDKYNTEAFF. CDR3 bases: TGTGCCAGCAGTCCCTCCCGGGACAAGTATAACACTGAAGCTTTCTTT. V gene TRBV2 combines with J gene TRBJ1-1; maybe TRBD1 (6 bases). The V end was cut by 5 bases, the J end by 2 bases, with 18 bases between. From germline, CDR1 is SNHLY and CDR2 FYNNEI. The CDR3 covers 16 residues.

This chain joins TRBV6-5 and TRBJ1-1, with D maybe TRBD1 (5 bases). The V end lost 5 bases, the J end lost 5 bases, and 18 bases lay between the germline ends. The CDR3 is 15 amino acids. Germline V gives CDR1 MNHEY, CDR2 SVGAGI. The CDR3 spells CASSQGGGVGTEAFF. CDR3 in DNA: TGTGCCAGCAGTCAGGGCGGAGGGGTCGGGACTGAAGCTTTCTTT.

The chain carries TRBV24-1 and TRBJ2-1; a weak D match, TRBD2 (6 bases). The V end was cut by 8 bases, the J end by 6 bases, with 19 bases between. The CDR3 is 15 residues long. The germline CDR1 and CDR2 sequences are KGHDR and SFDVKD. In DNA form, the CDR3 reads TGTGCCACCAACGGAGGGGTTGGATCGAGCAATGAGCAGTTCTTC. Amino acids: CATNGGVGSSNEQFF.

This rearrangement joins TRBV18 to TRBJ1-5; 8 bases map to TRBD1. The CDR3 covers 15 residues. Germline CDR1 reads KGHSH; CDR2 reads LQKENI. The ends lost 5 bases at V and 6 bases at J; junction bases unmatched: 9. CDR3 nucleotides: TGTGCCAGCTCATCCCAGGGGGCTTTGGGTCAGCCCCAGCATTTT. As protein: CASSSQGALGQPQHF.

This sequence joins TRBV2 and TRBJ1-1, with D perhaps TRBD1 (5 bases). There are 12 residues in the CDR3. The V and J ends lost 1 base and 10 bases respectively, with 10 bases between them. Germline CDR1 SNHLY, CDR2 FYNNEI. The CDR3 protein is CASSEGGRAAFF. The CDR3 bases are TGTGCCAGCAGTGAAGGGGGCCGGGCAGCTTTCTTT.